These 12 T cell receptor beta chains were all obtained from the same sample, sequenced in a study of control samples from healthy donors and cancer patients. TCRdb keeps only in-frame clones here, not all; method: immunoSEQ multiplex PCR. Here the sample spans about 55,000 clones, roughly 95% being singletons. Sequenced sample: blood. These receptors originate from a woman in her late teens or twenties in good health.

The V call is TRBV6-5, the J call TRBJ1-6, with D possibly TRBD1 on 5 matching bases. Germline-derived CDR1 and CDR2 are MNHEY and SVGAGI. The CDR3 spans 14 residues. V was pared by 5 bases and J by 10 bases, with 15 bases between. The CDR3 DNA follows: TGTGCCAGCAGTCGACAGCCCGAGGGATCACCCCTCCACTTT. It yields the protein CASSRQPEGSPLHF.

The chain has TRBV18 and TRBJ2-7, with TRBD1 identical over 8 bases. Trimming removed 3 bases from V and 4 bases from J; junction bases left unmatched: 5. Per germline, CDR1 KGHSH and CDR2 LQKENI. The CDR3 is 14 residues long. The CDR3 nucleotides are TGTGCCAGCTCACCCGGACAGGGCATGTACGAGCAGTACTTC. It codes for CASSPGQGMYEQYF.

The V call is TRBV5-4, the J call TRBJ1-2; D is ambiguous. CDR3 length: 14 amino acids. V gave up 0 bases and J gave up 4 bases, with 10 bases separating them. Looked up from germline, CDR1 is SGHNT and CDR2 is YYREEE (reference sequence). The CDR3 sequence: CASSLAKEIYGYTF. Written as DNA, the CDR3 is TGTGCCAGCAGCTTGGCCAAAGAGATCTATGGCTACACCTTC.

CDR3 in DNA: TGTGCCAGCACAGGACAGGGCTTTCAGCCCCAGCATTTT. Translated: CASTGQGFQPQHF. The rearrangement uses TRBV28 and TRBJ1-5, with 8 positions matching TRBD1. Germline values: CDR1 MDHEN, CDR2 SYDVKM. The ends lost 7 bases at V and 6 bases at J; junction bases unmatched: 5. The CDR3 contains 13 residues. Complete variable domain (other parts from reference TRBV28 and TRBJ1-5): DVKVTQSSRYLVKRTGEKVFLECVQDMDHENMFWYRQDPGLGLRLIYFSYDVKMKEKGDIPEGYSVSREKKERFSLILESASTNQTSMYLCASTGQGFQPQHFGDGTRLSIL.

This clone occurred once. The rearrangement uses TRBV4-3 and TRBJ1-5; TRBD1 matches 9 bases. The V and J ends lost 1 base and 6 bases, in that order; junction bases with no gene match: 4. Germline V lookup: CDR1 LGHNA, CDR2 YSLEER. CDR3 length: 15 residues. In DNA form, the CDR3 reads TGCGCCAGCAGCCAAGGGACAGGGGATGGTCAGCCCCAGCATTTT. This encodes CASSQGTGDGQPQHF.

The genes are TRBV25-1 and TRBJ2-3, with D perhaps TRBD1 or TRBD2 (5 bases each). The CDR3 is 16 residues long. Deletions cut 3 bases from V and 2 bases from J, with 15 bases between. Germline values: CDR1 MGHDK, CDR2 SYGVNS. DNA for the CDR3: TGTGCCAGCAGTGATCCTACCCGGGACCTCACAGATACGCAGTATTTT. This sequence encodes CASSDPTRDLTDTQYF.

CDR3 bases: TGTGCCAGCAGCGTAGAGTGGGACAGGGCCCGCTATAGCAATCAGCCCCAGCATTTT. Amino acid sequence: CASSVEWDRARYSNQPQHF. This chain joins TRBV9 and TRBJ1-5, with TRBD1 matching 9 bases. This CDR3 region has 19 residues. V trimming: 0 bases; J trimming: 0 bases; junction bases outside the gene matches: 10. Germline CDR1 reads SGDLS; CDR2 reads YYNGEE.

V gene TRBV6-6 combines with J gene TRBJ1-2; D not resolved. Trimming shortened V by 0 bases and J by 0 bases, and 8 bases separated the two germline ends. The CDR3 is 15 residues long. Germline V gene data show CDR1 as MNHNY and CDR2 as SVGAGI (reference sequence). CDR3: CASSYSSVANYGYTF. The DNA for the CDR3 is TGTGCCAGCAGTTACTCGAGTGTCGCTAACTATGGCTACACCTTC.

The CDR3 region is CSASGGGLSYNEQFF. CDR3 bases: TGCAGTGCTAGTGGCGGGGGGCTCTCCTACAATGAGCAGTTCTTC. The V gene is TRBV20-1, the J gene TRBJ2-1, with TRBD2 identical over 8 bases. CDR3 size: 15 residues. Germline CDR1 reads DFQATT; CDR2 reads SNEGSKA (reference sequence). Trimming took 3 bases from V and 0 from J; bases not matched to a gene: 4.

Here the CDR3 reads CASSDYTEAFF. The CDR3, as DNA: TGTGCCAGTAGTGACTACACTGAAGCTTTCTTT. The V gene is TRBV19, the J gene TRBJ1-1; D is unclear. The CDR3 has 11 amino acids. Germline CDR1 LNHDA, CDR2 SQIVND (reference sequence). Deletions cut 5 bases from V and 3 bases from J, with 4 bases between. The variable domain in full, with the rest retrieved from reference TRBV19 and TRBJ1-1, is DGGITQSPKYLFRKEGQNVTLSCEQNLNHDAMYWYRQDPGQGLRLIYYSQIVNDFQKGDIAEGYSVSREKKESFPLTVTSAQKNPTAFYLCASSDYTEAFFGQGTRLTVV.

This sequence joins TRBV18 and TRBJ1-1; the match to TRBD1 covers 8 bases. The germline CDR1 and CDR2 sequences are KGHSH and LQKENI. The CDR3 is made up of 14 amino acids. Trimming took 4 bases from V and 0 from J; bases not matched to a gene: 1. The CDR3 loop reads CASSRDRLNTEAFF. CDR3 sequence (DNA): TGTGCCAGCTCACGGGACAGGTTGAACACTGAAGCTTTCTTT.

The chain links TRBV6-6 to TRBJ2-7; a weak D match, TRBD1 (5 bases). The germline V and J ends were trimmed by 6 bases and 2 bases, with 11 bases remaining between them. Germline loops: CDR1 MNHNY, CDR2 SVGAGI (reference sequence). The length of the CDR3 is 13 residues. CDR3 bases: TGTGCCAGCAGCCGTCGACAGACCTACGAGCAGTACTTC. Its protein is CASSRRQTYEQYF.